Given below is one T cell receptor (beta chain) in context. Its antigen remains unidentified. V lost 6 bases to trimming and J lost 0 bases; unmatched junction nucleotides: 2. This CDR3 comprises 15 residues. Germline assignment: CDR1 MGHRA and CDR2 YSYEKL. The data are from a study of shared clonotypes between healthy human individuals. Whole-study results and caveats: Generally, naive subsets (rather than memory subsets) showed larger estimated richness. With few donors, the genetic and exposure-history diversity represented was limited.

Libraries were prepared by immunoSEQ multiplex PCR; TCRdb keeps only in-frame clonotypes and omits some of them. The repertoire consists of more than 600,000 clones, with 92% occurring once and the leading ten covering nearly 25%. CD45RO-negative cells were positively selected for CCR7, leaving out terminally differentiated effector memory CD45RA+ cells. V gene TRBV4-1 combines with J gene TRBJ2-6, with 7 bases that match TRBD1. The sequence was obtained from a man under 40 in good health. The sample comprised naive CD8+ T cells sorted from blood. The CDR3 sequence: CASRGTASGANVLTF. The CDR3, as DNA: TGCGCCAGCAGAGGGACAGCCTCTGGGGCCAACGTCCTGACTTTC.